These 28 T cell receptor beta chains originate from one sample sequenced in a study of T cell changes during pregnancy in multiple sclerosis. Sequencing was performed with immunoSEQ multiplex PCR; in TCRdb, only in-frame clones are kept and a portion is missing. The sample yields about 42,000 clones, about 91% seen once. Sequencing was performed on CD4+ T cells from peripheral blood mononuclear cells, taken after pregnancy. Receptors originate from a female donor in good health, enrolled as a control in a pregnancy study.

The rearrangement joins TRBV18 to TRBJ2-3; D call uncertain. Germline V gene lookup returns CDR1 KGHSH and CDR2 LQKENI. V lost 6 bases and J lost 3, with 13 bases in between. CDR3 length: 14 residues. The CDR3 nucleotides read TGTGCCAGCTCTCCCGACTCTGGGACAGATACGCAGTATTTT. It codes for CASSPDSGTDTQYF.

There are a few counts of this clone. The chain carries TRBV29-1 and TRBJ1-5; the D is unclear. V lost 0 bases to trimming and J lost 1 base, with 10 bases between them. This CDR3 spans 15 amino acids. CDR1 is SQVTM and CDR2 is ANQGSEA in the germline V gene. Written as DNA, the CDR3 is TGCAGCGTTGAAGATCTACGGTTCAGCAATCAGCCCCAGCATTTT. It is translated as CSVEDLRFSNQPQHF.

This rearrangement joins TRBV15 to TRBJ2-6; 7 bases are a match to TRBD1. The CDR3 has 17 residues. Germline values: CDR1 LNHNV, CDR2 YYDKDF (reference sequence). V shed 5 bases and J 3 bases; nucleotides not matched to a gene: 10. The CDR3 region is CATSVPRGQNGANVLTF. CDR3 DNA: TGTGCCACCAGCGTGCCTAGGGGGCAGAATGGGGCCAACGTCCTGACTTTC.

CDR3 in DNA: TGTGCCAGCAGCTTAAAACCTATATTGTCACCCCTCCACTTT. Protein product: CASSLKPILSPLHF. V is TRBV7-2 and J is TRBJ1-6, with D uncertain. Trimming removed 2 bases at V and 10 bases at J, with 12 bases between. This CDR3 contains 14 residues. The germline V gene encodes CDR1 SGHTA and CDR2 FQGNSA.

V usage is TRBV9 and J usage is TRBJ1-3; D not certain. Trimming removed 3 bases from V and 4 bases from J, with 8 bases in between. Germline V gene lookup returns CDR1 SGDLS and CDR2 YYNGEE. This CDR3 region has 13 residues. DNA for the CDR3: TGTGCCAGCAGCGCCCTTCCCGGAAACACCATATATTTT. The encoded protein is CASSALPGNTIYF.

V usage is TRBV5-4 and J usage is TRBJ1-6; 9 positions match TRBD1. Per the germline V gene, CDR1 is SGHNT and CDR2 is YYREEE (reference sequence). J gave up 8 bases and V 5 bases, and 2 bases lay outside the gene matches. This CDR3 has 13 residues. DNA for the CDR3: TGTGCCAGCAGACAGGGGGCAGATTCACCCCTCCACTTT. This gives the protein CASRQGADSPLHF.

J is TRBJ1-2 and V is TRBV28, with 8 nucleotides matching TRBD1. Germline V CDR1 and CDR2: MDHEN, SYDVKM. The CDR3 loop spans 14 amino acids. Trimming removed 8 bases from V and 4 bases from J; junction bases left unmatched: 9. The CDR3 spells CASLSLGQGYGYTF. For the CDR3, the DNA is TGTGCCAGCCTTAGTCTTGGACAGGGCTATGGCTACACCTTC.

This clone has more than one count but fewer than ten. V gene TRBV6-5 combines with J gene TRBJ1-2; D is possibly TRBD1 (5 bases). V shed 6 bases and J shed 6 bases, with 17 bases lying between them. Germline CDR1 MNHEY, CDR2 SVGAGI. CDR3 length equals 14 residues. As DNA, the CDR3 is TGTGCCAGCAGACAAATGTCAGGGTCAGATGGCTACACCTTC. This gives the protein CASRQMSGSDGYTF.

The chain has TRBV27 and TRBJ1-6; TRBD1 matches at 10 bases. Germline assignment: CDR1 MNHEY and CDR2 SMNVEV (reference sequence). The CDR3 extends over 18 amino acids. V dropped 4 bases and J dropped 1; count of bases not matched to a gene: 7. Written as DNA, the CDR3 is TGTGCCAGCAGTTCGACAGGGGGCGGGTGGTCCTATAATTCACCCCTCCACTTT. This sequence encodes CASSSTGGGWSYNSPLHF.

This chain links TRBV5-1 with TRBJ1-1; tentative D call: TRBD1 (5 bases). The CDR3 extends over 13 amino acids. The germline gives CDR1 SGHRS, CDR2 YFSETQ. V lost 0 bases to trimming and J lost 4 bases, with 7 bases between them. CDR3 DNA sequence: TGCGCCAGCAGCTTGGGGGGCAGCACTGAAGCTTTCTTT. It encodes CASSLGGSTEAFF.

Only one count was recorded for this clone. The V call is TRBV29-1, the J call TRBJ2-7; D not certain. From germline, CDR1 is SQVTM and CDR2 ANQGSEA. V lost 4 bases and J lost 5, with 9 bases in between. The CDR3 extends over 11 amino acids. CDR3 bases: TGCAGCGTTGGAGGTCAGCACGAGCAGTACTTC. It encodes CSVGGQHEQYF.

CDR3 bases: TGTGCCAGCGAGCGGGAGCCCCCAGATACGCAGTATTTT. Translation gives CASEREPPDTQYF. This rearrangement joins TRBV5-5 to TRBJ2-3; 8 bases agree with TRBD2. Germline-derived CDR1 and CDR2 are SGHKS and YYEKEE (reference sequence). CDR3 size: 13 residues. V shed 7 bases and J 4 bases; nucleotides not matched to a gene: 5.

This CDR3 is CASRGGGQASNQPQHF. The DNA of the CDR3 is TGTGCCAGCAGGGGGGGAGGGCAGGCCAGCAATCAGCCCCAGCATTTT. The chain joins TRBV2 to TRBJ1-5; D is perhaps TRBD1 (5 bases). The CDR3 is 16 residues long. V gave up 6 bases and J gave up 1 base, with 16 bases separating them. Germline V gene data show CDR1 as SNHLY and CDR2 as FYNNEI.

The genes are TRBV7-9 and TRBJ1-1; 9 nucleotides agree with TRBD1. The CDR3 covers 17 residues. From germline, CDR1 is SEHNR and CDR2 FQNEAQ (reference sequence). J lost 0 bases, V lost 5 bases, and 10 bases had no gene match. The CDR3 bases are TGTGCCAGCAGCAGACAGGGGGTGGCTCTTGTGAACACTGAAGCTTTCTTT. Translation gives CASSRQGVALVNTEAFF.

The chain combines TRBV6-5 with TRBJ2-3; D is ambiguous. Germline values: CDR1 MNHEY, CDR2 SVGAGI. CDR3 length equals 11 residues. V shed 7 bases and J shed 7 bases, with 9 bases lying between them. The CDR3 sequence is CASTDLHTQYF. The CDR3 DNA is TGTGCCAGCACTGATCTACATACGCAGTATTTT.

Notes on this clone: Its ends do not fully match the called genes, so a read error is possible. Additional DNA sequences in this sample encode the identical CDR3. CDR3 residues: CASSFGTNYEQYF. The CDR3 region has the DNA TGCGCCAGCAGTTTTGGTACAAACTACGAGCAGTACTTC. The chain combines TRBV28 with TRBJ2-7; no clear D. Germline CDR1 is MDHEN and CDR2 is SYDVKM. The CDR3 length is 13 residues.

This chain links TRBV5-1 with TRBJ2-1; weak D call: TRBD2 (6 bases). The CDR3 consists of 14 residues. Trimming cost V 0 bases and J 8 bases, with 12 bases left between them. Germline V gives CDR1 SGHRS, CDR2 YFSETQ. The CDR3 loop is CASSLEGGGDEQFF. In DNA, the CDR3 is TGCGCCAGCAGCTTGGAGGGAGGCGGGGATGAGCAGTTCTTC.

This clone appeared a few times. The CDR3 loop is CASSFLGATEAFF. The DNA for the CDR3 is TGTGCCAGCAGTTTTTTAGGGGCCACTGAAGCTTTCTTT. The rearrangement uses TRBV6-6 and TRBJ1-1, with D possibly being TRBD1 (5 bases). Trimming took 4 bases from V and 4 from J, leaving 10 bases between them. The CDR3 spans 13 residues. The germline V gene has CDR1 MNHNY and CDR2 SVGAGI (reference sequence).

The count of this clone is one. The chain is built from TRBV5-1 and TRBJ1-2; 8 positions match TRBD1. There are 16 residues in the CDR3. Germline CDR1 is SGHRS and CDR2 is YFSETQ. The V and J ends lost 0 bases and 4 bases, in that order; junction bases with no gene match: 8. In DNA form, the CDR3 reads TGCGCCAGCAGCTTGGGAACAGGGGGTACAACCTATGGCTACACCTTC. As protein: CASSLGTGGTTYGYTF. Together with reference TRBV5-1 and TRBJ1-2, the CDR3 gives the full variable domain: KAGVTQTPRYLIKTRGQQVTLSCSPISGHRSVSWYQQTPGQGLQFLFEYFSETQRNKGNFPGRFSGRQFSNSRSEMNVSTLELGDSALYLCASSLGTGGTTYGYTFGSGTRLTVV.

The rearrangement uses TRBV28 and TRBJ2-1, with 12 bases matching TRBD2. V shed 8 bases and J 4 bases; nucleotides not matched to a gene: 3. CDR3 length equals 14 residues. Germline V CDR1 and CDR2: MDHEN, SYDVKM. The CDR3 reads CASYLAGGYNEQFF. In DNA, the CDR3 is TGTGCCAGCTATCTAGCGGGGGGGTACAATGAGCAGTTCTTC.

The chain recombines TRBV28 with TRBJ1-5, with 7 bases that match TRBD1. With 6 bases clipped from V and 2 bases from J, the junction kept 7 bases outside the gene matches. Germline V gene data show CDR1 as MDHEN and CDR2 as SYDVKM. The CDR3 contains 15 residues. CDR3 coding DNA: TGTGCCAGCAGATACTCCGACAGGGGCAATCAGCCCCAGCATTTT. This sequence encodes CASRYSDRGNQPQHF. Drawing the rest from reference TRBV28 and TRBJ1-5, the complete variable domain is DVKVTQSSRYLVKRTGEKVFLECVQDMDHENMFWYRQDPGLGLRLIYFSYDVKMKEKGDIPEGYSVSREKKERFSLILESASTNQTSMYLCASRYSDRGNQPQHFGDGTRLSIL.

The rearrangement links TRBV5-1 to TRBJ2-1, with 9 bases aligning to TRBD2. Germline loops: CDR1 SGHRS, CDR2 YFSETQ. After removal of 4 bases from V and 0 bases from J, the junction contained 2 bases not matched to a gene. The length of the CDR3 is 15 residues. The CDR3 nucleotides read TGCGCCAGCAGCCTACTAGCGGGCTCCTACAATGAGCAGTTCTTC. This gives the protein CASSLLAGSYNEQFF.

V and J are TRBV2 and TRBJ1-4; D is unclear. The CDR3 covers 11 residues. V was pared by 6 bases and J by 5 bases, with 4 bases between. CDR1 and CDR2 (germline): SNHLY, FYNNEI. Here the CDR3 DNA reads TGTGCCAGCAGCCTAAATGAAAAACTGTTTTTT. It specifies CASSLNEKLFF.

The chain carries TRBV18 and TRBJ2-2; 10 nucleotides align to TRBD1. The germline gives CDR1 KGHSH, CDR2 LQKENI. The CDR3 contains 15 residues. After removal of 8 bases from V and 5 bases from J, the junction contained 8 bases not matched to a gene. CDR3: CASHPGTGATGELFF. The CDR3 coding sequence is TGTGCCAGCCATCCCGGGACAGGGGCAACCGGGGAGCTGTTTTTT.

The genes are TRBV6-1 and TRBJ1-6; a possible D gene is TRBD1 (6 bases). The CDR3 contains 15 residues. Germline CDR1 and CDR2: MNHNS and SASEGT. The ends were cut back, 8 bases at V and 9 bases at J, with 20 bases in the middle. The CDR3, as DNA: TGTGCCAGCTCCGACCTCCGGGGGGGCCTTTCACCCCTCCACTTT. This translates into CASSDLRGGLSPLHF.

The V gene is TRBV2, the J gene TRBJ2-2; 10 bases are shared with TRBD2. V was clipped by 7 bases and J by 1 base; unmatched bases: 3. This CDR3 spans 15 amino acids. Germline CDR1 reads SNHLY; CDR2 reads FYNNEI. The CDR3 reads CASKERGGNTGELFF. The CDR3 DNA follows: TGTGCCAGCAAGGAGCGGGGGGGGAACACCGGGGAGCTGTTTTTT.

This sequence joins TRBV7-9 and TRBJ2-5; a weak D match, TRBD2 (5 bases). Trimming took 0 bases from V and 2 from J, leaving 7 bases between them. The CDR3 spans 14 residues. The germline V gene encodes CDR1 SEHNR and CDR2 FQNEAQ (reference sequence). The CDR3, as DNA: TGTGCCAGCAGCTTAGCCCGGGAACAAGAGACCCAGTACTTC. The encoded protein is CASSLAREQETQYF.

This clone has more than one count but fewer than ten. The J gene is TRBJ2-5, the V gene TRBV2; possibly TRBD2 for D (6 bases). This CDR3 has 13 residues. Trimming pared 4 bases from V and 5 bases from J, leaving 11 bases between. CDR1 is SNHLY and CDR2 is FYNNEI in the germline V gene. The CDR3 loop is CASSGARGETQYF. In nucleotides, the CDR3 is TGTGCCAGCAGTGGAGCCCGGGGGGAGACCCAGTACTTC.